This TCR beta chain comes out of a study of blood T cell repertoires in COVID-19. Turning to the study itself: Spain, Italy and the United States supplied samples that represented acute and convalescent COVID-19. PBMCs, B-cell-depleted T cells, or T cells were the source of the cDNA or gDNA that made up the material.

CDR1 is KGHSH, CDR2 LQKENI, per germline. Trimming took 6 bases from V and 0 from J, leaving 15 bases between them. The CDR3 runs 17 residues. The authors' processing: Amplified reference gene primers provided the basis for estimating nucleated cell counts. Assay used: immunoSEQ multiplex PCR; TCRdb lists only in-frame clones, some missing. Clonal size and the V and J genes are those of that table, whereas D and trimming came from the DNA. The sample has around 70,000 clones; about four fifths are singletons. Input material: peripheral blood. The sequence was collected from a human donor in a cohort sampled during active COVID-19. J is TRBJ2-6 and V is TRBV18; tentative D call: TRBD1 (6 bases). The CDR3 DNA is TGTGCCAGCTCGCCTAGACAGGCGAGCTCTGGGGCCAACGTCCTGACTTTC. This sequence encodes CASSPRQASSGANVLTF.